One sample yielded the 21 T cell receptor beta chains listed below, sequenced in a study of blood T cell repertoires in COVID-19. Clones were read by immunoSEQ multiplex PCR, and TCRdb kept only the in-frame ones, dropping some. The sample yields 250,000 to 300,000 clones, 80% to 95% seen once. Source material: PBMCs or T cells enriched from blood (not recorded which). These receptors were collected from a woman aged 25 to 39 who had recovered from COVID-19.

J is TRBJ2-1 and V is TRBV27; possible D gene TRBD2, 6 bases. The V gene lost 7 bases and the J gene lost 7 bases, with 20 bases spanning the gap. CDR1 is MNHEY, CDR2 SMNVEV, per germline (reference sequence). The CDR3 totals 15 residues. The CDR3 reads CASTPEAGSWNEQFF. The CDR3 region has the DNA TGTGCCAGCACCCCCGAGGCGGGAAGTTGGAATGAGCAGTTCTTC.

This clone came up once. The chain is built from TRBV23-1 and TRBJ1-1; D is undetermined. TRBV23-1 is an ORF, with its function uncertain. Between the trimmed V and J ends, which lost 8 bases and 1 base, there was a span of 14 bases. This CDR3 contains 14 residues. CDR3: CASGAPIKNTEAFF. The CDR3 region has the DNA TGCGCCAGCGGAGCTCCGATTAAGAACACTGAAGCTTTCTTT.

The rearrangement uses TRBV10-2 and TRBJ1-4; TRBD1 matches at 7 bases. The CDR3 runs 16 residues. The V gene's germline CDR1 is WSHSY and CDR2 SAAADI. After removal of 6 bases from V and 11 bases from J, the junction contained 18 bases not matched to a gene. This chain's CDR3 is CASSNIDVLTGTKLFF. CDR3 DNA sequence: TGCGCCAGCAGCAACATCGATGTCTTGACAGGGACGAAACTGTTTTTT.

This clone was detected only once. The DNA is left out, because the CDR3 cannot be placed on it with certainty; the CDR3 is given as TCRdb lists it. This chain connects TRBV27 to TRBJ1-6. Germline CDR1 is MNHEY and CDR2 is SMNVEV (reference sequence). The CDR3 comprises 16 residues, both ends counted. The chain's CDR3 is CASSTSESSYNSPLHF.

The chain uses TRBV27 and TRBJ1-2; 8 bases agree with TRBD1. Unmatched junction bases numbered 7, after V lost 3 bases and J lost 4 bases. This CDR3 has 15 residues. The germline gives CDR1 MNHEY, CDR2 SMNVEV (reference sequence). The CDR3 DNA follows: TGTGCCAGCAGTTTTTTGTCCACAGGGGGCTATGGCTACACCTTC. Residues: CASSFLSTGGYGYTF.

V usage is TRBV6-2 or TRBV6-3 and J usage is TRBJ2-1; 13 nucleotides agree with TRBD2. Unmatched junction bases numbered 4, after V lost 4 bases and J lost 7 bases. Germline V gene sequence: CDR1 MNHEY, CDR2 SVGEGT. The CDR3 covers 15 residues. The CDR3: CASSSLGLAGNEQFF. The CDR3 coding sequence is TGTGCCAGCAGTTCCCTGGGACTAGCGGGGAATGAGCAGTTCTTC.

The genes are TRBV28 and TRBJ1-5, with TRBD1 as a possible D gene (6 bases). V was trimmed by 4 bases and J by 0 bases, leaving 10 bases between them. The CDR3 consists of 15 residues. Germline V gene lookup returns CDR1 MDHEN and CDR2 SYDVKM. Here the CDR3 reads CASSSLGGSNQPQHF. DNA of the CDR3: TGTGCCAGCAGTTCCTTAGGGGGTAGCAATCAGCCCCAGCATTTT.

The chain uses TRBV5-4 and TRBJ2-5; 8 bases map to TRBD1. V lost 7 bases, J lost 2 bases, and 7 bases stayed unmatched. Per the germline V gene, CDR1 is SGHNT and CDR2 is YYREEE (reference sequence). This CDR3 has 14 amino acids. CDR3 nucleotide sequence: TGTGCCAGCGGACCAAACAGGGGGCAAGAGACCCAGTACTTC. Translated, it gives CASGPNRGQETQYF.

The CDR3 loop reads CASRPLAGENYEQYF. The CDR3 DNA follows: TGTGCCAGCAGGCCACTTGCGGGAGAGAACTACGAGCAGTACTTC. The J gene is TRBJ2-7, the V gene TRBV2; 7 nucleotides line up with TRBD2. This CDR3 region has 15 residues. V lost 6 bases to trimming and J lost 3 bases; unmatched junction nucleotides: 11. Germline-derived CDR1 and CDR2 are SNHLY and FYNNEI.

The chain couples TRBV6-6 to TRBJ2-7; 9 bases are a match to TRBD1. With 6 bases clipped from V and 7 bases from J, the junction kept 4 bases outside the gene matches. This CDR3 contains 12 residues. The germline V gene encodes CDR1 MNHNY and CDR2 SVGAGI (reference sequence). The CDR3 region is CASRQGAGEQYF. In DNA, the CDR3 is TGTGCCAGCAGACAGGGGGCAGGGGAGCAGTACTTC.

The chain employs TRBV5-1 and TRBJ2-7; 7 bases map to TRBD1. Trimming removed 4 bases from V and 2 bases from J; junction bases left unmatched: 6. The CDR3 runs 14 residues. The V gene's germline CDR1 is SGHRS and CDR2 YFSETQ. CDR3 loop: CASSTGTVTYEQYF. As DNA, the CDR3 is TGCGCCAGCAGCACAGGGACAGTTACCTACGAGCAGTACTTC.

The rearrangement links TRBV7-2 to TRBJ1-2, with D unresolved. The CDR3 is 14 residues long. Trimming cost V 1 base and J 9 bases, with 15 bases left between them. Germline-derived CDR1 and CDR2 are SGHTA and FQGNSA. The CDR3 region is CASSLVGQPRSYTF. The CDR3 DNA reads TGTGCCAGCAGCTTAGTGGGCCAACCCCGGAGCTACACCTTC.

The chain carries TRBV4-2 and TRBJ2-7; unclear D gene. Germline CDR1 reads LGHNA; CDR2 reads YNFKEQ. CDR3 size: 13 residues. Trimming removed 0 bases from V and 5 bases from J, with 8 bases in between. CDR3 region: CASSQDEVDEQYF. The CDR3 bases are TGTGCCAGCAGCCAAGATGAGGTCGACGAGCAGTACTTC.

The chain recombines TRBV18 with TRBJ1-1; possible D gene TRBD1, 6 bases. In germline, CDR1 is KGHSH, CDR2 LQKENI. The CDR3 runs to 14 residues. Trimming stripped 1 base from V and 2 bases from J, with 8 bases between. This chain's CDR3 is CASSPQQGNTEAFF. The CDR3 region has the DNA TGTGCCAGCTCACCACAACAGGGCAACACTGAAGCTTTCTTT.

The rearrangement joins TRBV20-1 to TRBJ2-5, with D possibly TRBD1 on 6 matching bases. Germline V gene data show CDR1 as DFQATT and CDR2 as SNEGSKA (reference sequence). V lost 5 bases and J lost 4, with 8 bases in between. The CDR3 spans 11 residues. This CDR3 reads CSAGTPETQYF. CDR3 bases: TGCAGTGCTGGGACACCAGAGACCCAGTACTTC.

The gene calls are TRBV4-2 and TRBJ2-7; 10 bases line up with TRBD1. Germline-derived CDR1 and CDR2 are LGHNA and YNFKEQ. The CDR3 sequence is 16 residues long. The V segment lost 1 base and the J segment 4 bases; nucleotides outside the gene matches: 7. As DNA, the CDR3 is TGTGCCAGCAGCCAAGTCCCGGGACAGGGGTGGTACGAGCAGTACTTC. This encodes CASSQVPGQGWYEQYF.

The chain combines TRBV5-1 with TRBJ1-5; TRBD1 matches at 7 bases. The CDR3 is made up of 15 amino acids. After removal of 4 bases from V and 5 bases from J, the junction contained 9 bases not matched to a gene. The germline V gene encodes CDR1 SGHRS and CDR2 YFSETQ. CDR3 sequence: CASSPTGDEHQPQHF. The CDR3 DNA sequence: TGCGCCAGCAGCCCTACAGGGGACGAGCATCAGCCCCAGCATTTT.

This clone was recorded only once. Within the sample, other DNA sequences also encode this same CDR3. The V gene is TRBV28, the J gene TRBJ1-2; the match to TRBD1 covers 9 bases. CDR1 is MDHEN and CDR2 is SYDVKM in the germline V gene. The CDR3 has 14 amino acids. V trimming: 6 bases; J trimming: 6 bases; junction bases outside the gene matches: 8. The CDR3 reads CASSLGQGMDGYTF. CDR3 in DNA: TGTGCCAGCAGCTTGGGACAGGGAATGGATGGCTACACCTTC.

The V and J genes are TRBV9 and TRBJ2-7; 8 bases fit TRBD2. The germline V gene has CDR1 SGDLS and CDR2 YYNGEE. Losses at the gene ends were 0 bases for V and 3 bases for J; bases not matched to a gene: 5. This CDR3 comprises 15 residues. In nucleotides, the CDR3 is TGTGCCAGCAGCGTAGGTCGGGAGGGTGTCTACGAGCAGTACTTC. Amino acids: CASSVGREGVYEQYF.

This chain joins TRBV27 and TRBJ2-6; no clear D gene. This CDR3 has 14 residues. Trimming removed 7 bases at V and 2 bases at J, with 9 bases between. Germline CDR1 MNHEY, CDR2 SMNVEV (reference sequence). CDR3 nucleotide sequence: TGTGCCAGCACGGGTTCAACTGGGGCCAACGTCCTGACTTTC. It codes for CASTGSTGANVLTF.

This chain uses TRBV21-1 with TRBJ2-7; TRBD1 is the table's D call and was not checked against the DNA. TRBV21-1 is marked as a pseudogene. The CDR3 is 16 amino acids. The DNA of the CDR3 is TGTGCCAGCAGCAAAGTAGCGAGACAGGGGACCTACGAGCAGTACTTC. Protein product: CASSKVARQGTYEQYF.